The 15 T cell receptor beta chains in this list originate from one sample, sequenced in a study of Ad26.COV2.S vaccination and SARS-CoV-2 variants. Treatment specified: about 20 received Ad26.COV2.S at low or high dose, single or two shots; several received placebo; per-sample allocation not given. Sampling was done on day 63 after the first vaccine or placebo injection. TCRdb's table, derived via immunoSEQ multiplex PCR, lists solely in-frame clones and lacks some. This repertoire shows hundreds of thousands of clones, about 89% found once; its top ten account for approximately 1.5%. The sequencing here drew on peripheral blood, taken in a trial of Ad26.COV2.S vaccine versus placebo. Receptor source: a person between 18 and 60 years old who received the Ad26.COV2.S COVID-19 vaccine or a placebo.

This clone has just one count. The V gene is TRBV7-9, the J gene TRBJ2-7; TRBD2 is a possible D gene (6 bases). CDR3 length: 15 amino acids. Germline V lookup: CDR1 SEHNR, CDR2 FQNEAQ (reference sequence). Trimming took off 4 bases at V and 0 bases at J, with 13 bases between the two ends. The CDR3 loop is CASSSRDSFSYEQYF. CDR3 DNA sequence: TGTGCCAGCAGCTCCCGGGACTCCTTCTCCTACGAGCAGTACTTC.

This sequence joins TRBV7-9 and TRBJ2-3; D gene uncertain. V was trimmed by 2 bases and J by 4 bases, leaving 1 base between them. The germline CDR1 and CDR2 sequences are SEHNR and FQNEAQ (reference sequence). CDR3 length: 11 residues. CDR3 sequence (DNA): TGTGCCAGCAGCTTACCAGATACGCAGTATTTT. It translates to CASSLPDTQYF. The full variable domain, rest sourced from reference TRBV7-9 and TRBJ2-3, is DTGVSQNPRHKITKRGQNVTFRCDPISEHNRLYWYRQTLGQGPEFLTYFQNEAQLEKSRLLSDRFSAERPKGSFSTLEIQRTEQGDSAMYLCASSLPDTQYFGPGTRLTVL.

This rearrangement joins TRBV7-9 to TRBJ1-1; D gene unclear. Germline CDR1 is SEHNR and CDR2 is FQNEAQ (reference sequence). The CDR3 consists of 16 residues. Trimming pared 5 bases from V and 5 bases from J, leaving 21 bases between. CDR3 loop: CASSHLGRPVGTEAFF. The CDR3 coding sequence is TGTGCCAGCAGCCACCTAGGTCGACCGGTTGGGACTGAAGCTTTCTTT.

The chain carries TRBV12-3 or TRBV12-4 and TRBJ2-3, with D hard to call. V lost 3 bases, J lost 0 bases, and 4 bases lay in between. The CDR3 contains 13 residues. CDR3 sequence: CASSFPSTDTQYF. The CDR3 bases are TGTGCCAGCAGTTTCCCGAGCACAGATACGCAGTATTTT.

This sequence joins TRBV7-6 and TRBJ1-1, with TRBD1 as a possible D gene (6 bases). Germline CDR1 SGHVS, CDR2 FNYEAQ. The length of the CDR3 is 14 residues. The V end was cut by 7 bases, the J end by 4 bases, with 16 bases between. CDR3 region: CASKPAGGFTEAFF. CDR3 DNA sequence: TGTGCCAGCAAGCCCGCGGGGGGCTTCACTGAAGCTTTCTTT.

The chain combines TRBV19 with TRBJ2-6; D is unclear. Trimming stripped 3 bases from V and 1 base from J, with 10 bases between. In germline, CDR1 is LNHDA, CDR2 SQIVND (reference sequence). This CDR3 comprises 16 residues. The CDR3 sequence is CASSIYYGSGANVLTF. In DNA form, the CDR3 reads TGTGCCAGTAGTATCTATTACGGGTCTGGGGCCAACGTCCTGACTTTC.

The chain couples TRBV15 to TRBJ2-7; TRBD1 matches 8 bases. This CDR3 region has 14 residues. Trimming at V came to 5 bases and at J to 2 bases, leaving 5 bases not matched to a gene. The germline V gene encodes CDR1 LNHNV and CDR2 YYDKDF (reference sequence). CDR3 region: CATSARTGPYEQYF. In DNA form, the CDR3 reads TGTGCCACCAGCGCTCGGACAGGGCCCTACGAGCAGTACTTC.

This rearrangement joins TRBV19 to TRBJ2-1; 7 bases line up with TRBD1. The CDR3 spans 15 residues. J lost 5 bases, V lost 7 bases, and 11 bases had no gene match. Germline loops: CDR1 LNHDA, CDR2 SQIVND (reference sequence). The CDR3: CASTLQGSKDNEQFF. The CDR3, as DNA: TGTGCCAGTACCCTACAGGGGAGTAAGGACAATGAGCAGTTCTTC.

The chain uses TRBV10-1 and TRBJ1-3; D might be TRBD1 (5 bases). The V gene's germline CDR1 is WNHNN and CDR2 SYGVQD (reference sequence). This CDR3 contains 13 residues. Trimming left V 8 bases short and J 2 bases short, with 10 bases between. CDR3 region: CASRDAAGNTIYF. CDR3 DNA sequence: TGCGCCAGCCGGGACGCCGCTGGAAACACCATATATTTT.

J is TRBJ2-1 and V is TRBV6-5, with TRBD2 identical over 13 bases. This CDR3 is 13 amino acids long. The V gene end was trimmed by 7 bases and the J gene end by 14 bases; junction bases not matched to a gene: 8. The V gene's germline CDR1 is MNHEY and CDR2 SVGAGI. DNA of the CDR3: TGTGCCAGCACCTCGACTAGCGGGAGGACAGAGTTCTTC. Encoded protein: CASTSTSGRTEFF.

CDR3 sequence (DNA): TGTGCCAGCAGCTTTCGAGGGATTCTCCTCCACTTT. It specifies CASSFRGILLHF. The chain links TRBV7-4 to TRBJ1-6; the D is unclear. V lost 3 bases and J 15 bases, leaving 12 bases between the germline ends. Germline values: CDR1 SGHVT, CDR2 SQSDAQ. This CDR3 has 12 amino acids.

The chain is built from TRBV18 and TRBJ2-7; TRBD2 aligns across 10 bases. J lost 0 bases, V lost 4 bases, and 9 bases had no gene match. This CDR3 has 17 amino acids. CDR1 KGHSH and CDR2 LQKENI come from the germline V gene. The CDR3 bases are TGTGCCAGCTCACTTTGGGCTAGCGGGGGCTTCTCCTACGAGCAGTACTTC. Its translation is CASSLWASGGFSYEQYF.

This rearrangement joins TRBV6-5 to TRBJ2-4; D uncertain. The length of the CDR3 is 14 residues. V lost 6 bases and J 1 base, leaving 10 bases between the germline ends. The V gene's germline CDR1 is MNHEY and CDR2 SVGAGI. The CDR3 nucleotides read TGTGCCAGCAGCCCACTATTGGCCAAAAACATTCAGTACTTC. This gives the protein CASSPLLAKNIQYF.

This clone showed up just once. V usage is TRBV24-1 and J usage is TRBJ1-5; D is unclear. The V gene's germline CDR1 is KGHDR and CDR2 SFDVKD. Trimming pared 6 bases from V and 4 bases from J, leaving 9 bases between. The CDR3 sequence is 13 residues long. The CDR3 DNA sequence: TGTGCCACCAGTCCAGACTGGAATCAGCCCCAGCATTTT. Its protein product is CATSPDWNQPQHF.

Only a few counts were recorded for this clone. The identical CDR3 is also encoded by other nucleotide sequences in the sample. The CDR3 loop is CASSPGGDLSYEQYF. The CDR3 nucleotides are TGTGCCAGCTCACCGGGAGGCGACCTATCCTACGAGCAGTACTTC. V gene TRBV18 combines with J gene TRBJ2-7; possible D gene TRBD2, 6 bases. Germline V lookup: CDR1 KGHSH, CDR2 LQKENI. Trimming cost V 3 bases and J 1 base, with 13 bases left between them. The CDR3 length is 15 residues.